This T cell receptor (beta chain) stems from a study of identical twins. It was template switching that added a universal primer site, and there were unique molecular identifiers on the cDNA. A single record per CDR3 protein comes from TCRdb applying MiXCR to the 5' RACE reads. The sample lists 400,000 to 550,000 distinct CDR3 sequences; 20% to 25% were seen once. Unmatched junction bases numbered 7, after V lost 0 bases and J lost 5 bases. The CDR3 has 16 residues. These data were likewise used in another study, on T cells expressing NK-cell markers. That study reports: Sorted T-cell subsets CD3+CD56+NKG2C+, CD3+CD56+NKG2C- and CD3+CD56-NKG2C+ were TCR beta-sequenced.

The rearrangement uses TRBV12-3 or TRBV12-4 and TRBJ2-1, with 7 bases lining up with TRBD2. What was sequenced was CD4+ T cells sorted from blood. This receptor was taken from a woman younger than 30 in good health. The CDR3, as DNA: TGTGCCAGCAGTTTAGCCCGCCTAGCGGAGCACAATGAGCAGTTCTTC. Translating gives CASSLARLAEHNEQFF.